A few counts support the clone carrying this T cell receptor (beta chain). The antigen remains undetermined. The study included ophthalmopathy patients with Clinical Activity Score at least 3, NOSPECS grade at least 4 and duration under 3 months. Authors of the study amplified TCR beta CDR3 regions from RNA transcripts. HTBI primers drove first-round RT-PCR of the TCR CDR3. From the multiplex PCR reads, TCRdb called clonotypes with MiXCR, one entry per CDR3 protein. The sample has approximately 610,000 distinct CDR3 sequences; 14% to 15% are singletons. The germline CDR1 and CDR2 sequences are SGHAT and FQNNGV. The CDR3 is made up of 15 amino acids. Trimming removed 7 bases from V and 6 bases from J; junction bases left unmatched: 10. The sample originates from a study of T cells in Graves' hyperthyroidism and ophthalmopathy. Study context: Upon initial diagnosis and before any treatment, peripheral blood was collected. General observations from the study: Researchers found most expanded thyroid clonotypes above 0.001 in blood as well. The authors' 13 V-J model separated ophthalmopathy from stable hyperthyroidism.

This TCR was sampled from a woman in her forties with Graves' ophthalmopathy. Sequences were obtained from blood. The chain combines TRBV11-2 with TRBJ2-3; 10 nucleotides align to TRBD2. The CDR3 is CASTPLAGSRDTQYF. Here the CDR3 DNA reads TGTGCCAGCACCCCACTAGCGGGGTCGAGGGATACGCAGTATTTT.